This T cell receptor (beta chain) was recovered during a study of T cells in localized non-small cell lung cancer. Using immunoSEQ multiplex PCR, the repertoire was profiled, and TCRdb retains in-frame clones only, with some absent. The data contain tens of thousands of clones, 91% of them seen just once; the ten biggest clones take up over 3.5%. Points from the study as a whole: A median of about 52 clones ranked among the top 100 in tumor appeared in adjacent lung. Highest T cell clonality was seen in uninvolved adjacent lung, surpassing that measured in tumor. Longer survival (overall) was linked to higher T cell density in blood.

V was pared by 4 bases and J by 5 bases, with 14 bases between. The CDR3 extends over 14 amino acids. CDR1 and CDR2 (germline): SGHTA, FQGTGA. Concerning this clone itself: Its antigen is not identified.

This TCR was recovered from a female donor at least 60 years old with stage II squamous cell lung carcinoma. The chain is built from TRBV7-3 and TRBJ1-1; D is unclear. The source was peripheral blood, collected before any cancer treatment. DNA for the CDR3: TGTGCCAGCAGCTCCACCCCCAGTAAAACTGAAGCTTTCTTT. Translating gives CASSSTPSKTEAFF. Looking up the rest from reference TRBV7-3 and TRBJ1-1 gives the full variable domain: GAGVSQTPSNKVTEKGKYVELRCDPISGHTALYWYRQSLGQGPEFLIYFQGTGAADDSGLPNDRFFAVRPEGSVSTLKIQRTERGDSAVYLCASSSTPSKTEAFFGQGTRLTVV.